This T cell receptor (beta chain) was obtained from a study of blood T cell repertoires in COVID-19. Study at large: Donors in the United States, Italy and Spain gave samples during acute or convalescent COVID-19.

Trimming at V came to 8 bases and at J to 8 bases, leaving 15 bases not matched to a gene. The CDR3 is made up of 15 amino acids. Germline CDR1 MDHEN, CDR2 SYDVKM. Some clones are missing from TCRdb's copy, which holds only in-frame ones; the method was immunoSEQ multiplex PCR. The sample records more than 60,000 clones, 85% to 90% being singletons. Material for sequencing was peripheral blood. The chain is built from TRBV28 and TRBJ1-2; 9 bases line up with TRBD1. The receptor's source is a man between 50 and 59 years old with active COVID-19. CDR3: CASLRFGTGIGGYTF. In nucleotides, the CDR3 is TGTGCCAGCTTGAGGTTTGGGACAGGGATAGGAGGCTACACCTTC.